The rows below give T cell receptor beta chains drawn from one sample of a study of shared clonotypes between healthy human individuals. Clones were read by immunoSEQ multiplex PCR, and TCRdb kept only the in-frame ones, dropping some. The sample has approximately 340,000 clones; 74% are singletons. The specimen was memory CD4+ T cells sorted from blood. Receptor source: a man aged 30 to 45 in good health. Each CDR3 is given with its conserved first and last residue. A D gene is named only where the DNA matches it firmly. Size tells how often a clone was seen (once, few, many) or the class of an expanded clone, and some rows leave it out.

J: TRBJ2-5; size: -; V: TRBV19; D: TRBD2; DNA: TGTGCCAGTAGTATTTCCAGCGGGAGAAGAGAGACCCAGTACTTC; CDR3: CASSISSGRRETQYF
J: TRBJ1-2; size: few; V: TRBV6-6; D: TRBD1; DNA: TGTGCCAGCAGTTACGGGACAGTAGACTATGGCTACACCTTC; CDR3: CASSYGTVDYGYTF
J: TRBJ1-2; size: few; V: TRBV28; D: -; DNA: TGTGCCAGCAGTTTATCCCGACAGTATGGCTACACCTTC; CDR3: CASSLSRQYGYTF
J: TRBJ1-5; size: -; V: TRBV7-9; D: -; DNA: TGTGCCAGCAGCTCATCCGGGACATCTCAGCCCCAGCATTTT; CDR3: CASSSSGTSQPQHF
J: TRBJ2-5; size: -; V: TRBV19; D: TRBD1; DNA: TGTGCCAGTAGTGTCGGGACAGGGGAAGAGACCCAGTACTTC; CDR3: CASSVGTGEETQYF
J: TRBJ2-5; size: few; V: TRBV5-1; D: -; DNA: TGCGCCAGCAGCTTGGCGGGGGGCGAGACCCAGTACTTC; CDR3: CASSLAGGETQYF
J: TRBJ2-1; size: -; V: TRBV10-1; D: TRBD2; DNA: TGCGCCAGCAGTTCATCCGGGACTAGCGAATACAATGAGCAGTTCTTC; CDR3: CASSSSGTSEYNEQFF
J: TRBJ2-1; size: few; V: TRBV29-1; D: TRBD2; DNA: TGCAGCGTCGTAATCCCCCCTACTAGCGGGATGGTCTTC; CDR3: CSVVIPPTSGMVF
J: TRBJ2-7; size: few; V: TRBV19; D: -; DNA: TGTGCCAGTAGTCGAGCGACAGAATACGAGCAGTACTTC; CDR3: CASSRATEYEQYF
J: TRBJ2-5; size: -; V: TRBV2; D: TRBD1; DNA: TGTGCCAGCAGTATCGGGACAGTGGAAGAGACCCAGTACTTC; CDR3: CASSIGTVEETQYF
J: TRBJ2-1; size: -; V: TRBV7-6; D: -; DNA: TGTGCCAGCAGCTTAGGGGGGCTCGGGGAGCAGTTCTTC; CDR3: CASSLGGLGEQFF
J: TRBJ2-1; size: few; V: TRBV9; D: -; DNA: TGTGCCAGCAGCGTAGAGGACTACCAAGTGCAGTTCTTC; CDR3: CASSVEDYQVQFF
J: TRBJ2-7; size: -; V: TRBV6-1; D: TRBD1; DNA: TGTGCCAGCAGTGCAGGGACAGGAACCCTACTCCTCTACGAGCAGTACTTC; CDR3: CASSAGTGTLLLYEQYF
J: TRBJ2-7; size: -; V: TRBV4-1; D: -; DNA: TGCGCCAGCAGCCAAGTCCAGGGCCCCTACGAGCAGTACTTC; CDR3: CASSQVQGPYEQYF
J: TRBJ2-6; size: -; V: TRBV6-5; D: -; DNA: TGTGCCAGCTCCTACGGGGCCAACGTCCTGACTTTC; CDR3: CASSYGANVLTF
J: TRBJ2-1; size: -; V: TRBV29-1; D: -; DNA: TGCAGCGGGACCAGTACGGATGAGCAGTTCTTC; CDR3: CSGTSTDEQFF
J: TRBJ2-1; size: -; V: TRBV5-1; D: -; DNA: TGCGCCAGCAGCTTGGAGGGGACACCTTACAATGAGCAGTTCTTC; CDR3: CASSLEGTPYNEQFF
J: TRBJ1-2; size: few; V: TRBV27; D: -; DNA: TGTGCCAGCAGTTTTGGGCAGGCCTCTGGCTACACCTTC; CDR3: CASSFGQASGYTF
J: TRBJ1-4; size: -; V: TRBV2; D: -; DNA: TGTGCCAGCCTCCCGGGGGAGGGGCAAAAACTGTTTTTT; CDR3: CASLPGEGQKLFF
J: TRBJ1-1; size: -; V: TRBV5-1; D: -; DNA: TGCGCCAGCAGCCCGAACCTGGGAGAAGCTTTCTTT; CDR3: CASSPNLGEAFF
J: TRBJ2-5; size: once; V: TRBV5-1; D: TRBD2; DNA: TGCGCCAGCAGCCCTGGCGGACTAGCGGGAGGAGAAGGTGAGACCCAGTACTTC; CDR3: CASSPGGLAGGEGETQYF
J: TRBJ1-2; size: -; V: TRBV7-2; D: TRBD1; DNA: TGTGCCAGCAGCTTAGGGGTACAGGGGGCGTATGGCTACACCTTC; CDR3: CASSLGVQGAYGYTF
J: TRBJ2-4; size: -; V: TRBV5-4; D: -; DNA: TGTGCCAGCAGCCCAACCACTGCCGGAGCCAAAAACATTCAGTACTTC; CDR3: CASSPTTAGAKNIQYF